These T cell receptor beta chains were read from a single sample in a study of TIL therapy for anti-PD-1-resistant metastatic lung cancer. The data were produced by immunoSEQ multiplex PCR, yet TCRdb's version contains in-frame clones alone and is incomplete. Among 15,000 to 20,000 clones listed, 83% were seen once. This sample comprised blood, obtained at baseline. The receptors come from a person between 30 and 80 years old with non-small cell lung cancer. Each CDR3 is given with its conserved first and last residue. D genes are given only for firm matches. Expanded clones are given a class, and other clones once, few, many or no size at all.

abundance: NA; v_gene: TRBV4-1; j_gene: TRBJ2-7; d_gene: TRBD2; CDR3nt: TGCGCCAGCAGCCGGGGGGGGTTCAGCTCCTACGAGCAGTACTTC; CDR3aa: CASSRGGFSSYEQYF
abundance: NA; v_gene: TRBV28; j_gene: TRBJ1-5; d_gene: NA; CDR3nt: TGTGCCAGCAGTTTAGTGCGGGCACAGCCCCAGCATTTT; CDR3aa: CASSLVRAQPQHF
abundance: NA; v_gene: TRBV4-3; j_gene: TRBJ1-1; d_gene: NA; CDR3nt: TGCGCCAGCAGCCAAGATTTCGGGTCCCCAAACACTGAAGCTTTCTTT; CDR3aa: CASSQDFGSPNTEAFF
abundance: NA; v_gene: TRBV19; j_gene: TRBJ2-1; d_gene: TRBD2; CDR3nt: TGTGCCAGTAGTACTTACATCGGGAGGGTCTACAATGAGCAGTTCTTC; CDR3aa: CASSTYIGRVYNEQFF
abundance: NA; v_gene: TRBV7-9; j_gene: TRBJ1-2; d_gene: NA; CDR3nt: TGTGCCAGCAGCCAAGATCTTCTGGGAGGCTACACCTTC; CDR3aa: CASSQDLLGGYTF
abundance: NA; v_gene: TRBV7-2; j_gene: TRBJ2-7; d_gene: TRBD2; CDR3nt: TGTGCCAGCAGCTTACCTTCAAGCGGGGGATTGAGCGGTTACGAGCAGTACTTC; CDR3aa: CASSLPSSGGLSGYEQYF
abundance: NA; v_gene: TRBV4-3; j_gene: TRBJ1-2; d_gene: NA; CDR3nt: TGCGCCAGCAGCCAAGAAAAAGTAACAGTCTATGGCTACACCTTC; CDR3aa: CASSQEKVTVYGYTF
abundance: NA; v_gene: TRBV9; j_gene: TRBJ2-5; d_gene: TRBD2; CDR3nt: TGTGCCAGCAGCGGGGCGGGAGAAAGGGAAGAGACCCAGTACTTC; CDR3aa: CASSGAGEREETQYF
abundance: once; v_gene: TRBV5-1; j_gene: TRBJ1-6; d_gene: NA; CDR3nt: TGCGCCAGCAGACCCGACACAAGCCTAGATTCACCCCTCCACTTT; CDR3aa: CASRPDTSLDSPLHF
abundance: NA; v_gene: TRBV6-1; j_gene: TRBJ1-1; d_gene: TRBD1; CDR3nt: TGTGCCAGCAGTGCGTGGGGCCGGACAGGGGCTTATAACACTGAAGCTTTCTTT; CDR3aa: CASSAWGRTGAYNTEAFF
abundance: NA; v_gene: TRBV2; j_gene: TRBJ1-1; d_gene: NA; CDR3nt: TGTGCCAGCACCATAAAGCAGGGAACTGAAGCTTTCTTT; CDR3aa: CASTIKQGTEAFF
abundance: NA; v_gene: TRBV2; j_gene: TRBJ1-2; d_gene: NA; CDR3nt: TGTGCCAGCATCTACGGGAGACGGGGCTACACCTTC; CDR3aa: CASIYGRRGYTF
abundance: NA; v_gene: TRBV5-4; j_gene: TRBJ1-1; d_gene: NA; CDR3nt: TGTGCCAGCAGCCCTCAAGCTTACACGAACACTGAAGCTTTCTTT; CDR3aa: CASSPQAYTNTEAFF
abundance: NA; v_gene: TRBV4-1; j_gene: TRBJ2-3; d_gene: NA; CDR3nt: TGCGCCAGCAGCCAAGTGCTAGGTACGCAGTATTTT; CDR3aa: CASSQVLGTQYF
abundance: NA; v_gene: TRBV7-6; j_gene: TRBJ1-4; d_gene: NA; CDR3nt: TGTGCCAGCAGCTTAGGTCACGGGAATTATGAAAAACTGTTTTTT; CDR3aa: CASSLGHGNYEKLFF
abundance: once; v_gene: TRBV9; j_gene: TRBJ1-6; d_gene: TRBD1; CDR3nt: TGTGCCAGCAGCTTACAGGGGGATTCACCCCTCCACTTT; CDR3aa: CASSLQGDSPLHF
abundance: NA; v_gene: TRBV14; j_gene: TRBJ2-6; d_gene: NA; CDR3nt: TGTGCCAGCAGCCAGGCCTCTGGGGCCAACGTCCTGACTTTC; CDR3aa: CASSQASGANVLTF
abundance: once; v_gene: TRBV9; j_gene: TRBJ2-1; d_gene: NA; CDR3nt: TGTGCCAGCAGCGTAGGAGGGGGGTGGGATGAGCAGTTCTTC; CDR3aa: CASSVGGGWDEQFF
abundance: NA; v_gene: TRBV19; j_gene: TRBJ2-1; d_gene: TRBD2; CDR3nt: TGTGCCAGTAGTATAGCGCGGGGGTACAATGAGCAGTTCTTC; CDR3aa: CASSIARGYNEQFF
abundance: NA; v_gene: TRBV6-4; j_gene: TRBJ2-1; d_gene: TRBD2; CDR3nt: TGTGCCAGCAGTGACTCGGCTAGCGGGGGAAACAATGAGCAGTTCTTC; CDR3aa: CASSDSASGGNNEQFF
abundance: once; v_gene: TRBV5-6; j_gene: TRBJ1-3; d_gene: NA; CDR3nt: TGTGCCAGCAGCTTGGCCGCACAGGGAGTTCAGGGAAACACCATATATTTT; CDR3aa: CASSLAAQGVQGNTIYF
abundance: NA; v_gene: TRBV5-6; j_gene: TRBJ2-3; d_gene: NA; CDR3nt: TGTGCCAGCAGCTTGGCATCGGCAGACCGAGGGTATTTT; CDR3aa: CASSLASADRGYF
abundance: NA; v_gene: TRBV28; j_gene: TRBJ1-4; d_gene: NA; CDR3nt: TGTGCCAGCAGTAAGGCGGGGATTCGGGAAAAACTGTTTTTT; CDR3aa: CASSKAGIREKLFF
abundance: NA; v_gene: TRBV4-1; j_gene: TRBJ2-7; d_gene: TRBD1; CDR3nt: TGCGCCAGCAGCCAAGTGGCAGGGGGCGAATACGAGCAGTACTTC; CDR3aa: CASSQVAGGEYEQYF
abundance: NA; v_gene: TRBV30; j_gene: TRBJ1-2; d_gene: NA; CDR3nt: TGTGCCTGGATCCCTACCAACAGGAAAAACTATGGCTACACCTTC; CDR3aa: CAWIPTNRKNYGYTF
abundance: once; v_gene: TRBV2; j_gene: TRBJ2-5; d_gene: TRBD1; CDR3nt: TGTGCCAGCAGTAGGGCAGGGGGTGTAGAGACCCAGTACTTC; CDR3aa: CASSRAGGVETQYF